This T cell receptor (beta chain) was recorded in a study of cytomegalovirus exposure and HLA in healthy donors (dated by TCRdb to 2015 to 2018). Regarding the research as a whole: An earlier analysis of roughly 570 of the donors reported about 260 Gb of sequence data and 117 million unique TCR beta sequences obtained from 150 million to 200 million T cells. Among roughly 370 genotyped donors of the cohort, an average of approximately 240,000 unique TCR beta nucleotide sequences were sequenced per donor, roughly 20% of them non-productive. In addition to the first cohort of approximately 650 subjects, a separate validation cohort of over 90 different subjects was used. The study used immunosequencing to profile the T cell repertoires of approximately 640 subjects and linked those repertoires to cytomegalovirus serostatus. To predict cytomegalovirus infection status, the study brought together high-throughput TCR immunosequencing, statistical association of individual TCRs with disease status, and machine learning. Because of strong linkage in the cohort, five DR-DQ haplotypes were treated as single units for association and clustering. To study patterns of TCR occurrence, a later analysis re-analyzed previously published TCR beta repertoires from several hundred donors and added high-resolution HLA genotyping. An early release that covered several hundred HLA-typed donors contained 250 to 350 gigabases of sequencing data and roughly 84 million unique TCR sequences. Class I and class II HLA loci were covered by the typing at four-digit resolution. The later analysis used no new phenotypic data to find candidate immune exposures, relying instead on TCR beta sequences and their occurrence across donors. The number of typed donors differed by locus: roughly 629-640 for A, B, C, DRB1 and DQB1; approximately 530 for DQA1; fewer than 610 for DPA1; and approximately 450 for DPB1. The study aimed to test whether cataloging public T cell receptors could reveal signatures of past pathogen exposure. To decide whether each TCR beta V gene segment behaved as functional or pseudogenic, an earlier analysis of approximately 590 of the donors relied on high-throughput TCR beta sequencing. In a later genetic analysis, genome-wide SNP genotypes for about 65% of the roughly 700 donors were used, and that subset was treated as a discovery cohort. Every repertoire in the discovery cohort had been generated on one and the same sequencing platform. The genetic ancestry cluster associated with self-reported Caucasian donors included over 65% of the approximately 400 genotyped donors. Alongside the repertoire data, information on donor age, sex, ethnicity and CMV serostatus was compiled. The full study reports these points: In a later analysis, HLA-associated TCR beta chains showed more clonal expansion and lower generation probabilities than non-associated chains that were equally common. Strong co-occurrence of HLA alleles, especially DR and DQ, made assigning TCR associations to individual alleles difficult. The classifier was reported to diagnose cytomegalovirus status with high specificity and sensitivity in both the original and validation cohorts. A further reported finding was that TCR beta sequences accurately predicted the HLA-A and HLA-B alleles for most subjects in the first cohort. In vitro tests confirmed that a few of the cytomegalovirus-associated TCR beta chains recognize cytomegalovirus antigens. A group of highly shared sequence variants was considered likely to be a technical artifact of the sequencing pipeline. Most CMV-associated TCR beta chains appeared to be HLA-restricted in a later analysis, and the HLA associations seemed to be driven largely by CMV exposure. In a later analysis, the rate of TCR association differed among HLA loci, with DRB1 alleles having the most associated TCRs and HLA-C alleles having the fewest. Presence/absence analyses assumed roughly uniform sequencing depth across donors, an assumption that may not hold. Immune exposure information for the cohort was limited to CMV serostatus. Most TCR sequences were observed very rarely across donors, whereas some public TCRs were present in many individuals. According to a later analysis, parvovirus B19, influenza, CMV and Epstein-Barr virus appeared linked to several top co-occurrence clusters. The authors suggested that the approach could potentially be extended to other disease states and immunological phenotypes. Linkage disequilibrium might explain the correlated functional status among segregating V segments, but an unknown experimental factor could not be ruled out. Compared with the roughly 600-donor mean, donors in an Asian-associated ancestry cluster had fewer N-insertions in productive TCRs, according to a later genetic analysis. In a later analysis, about 17,000 TCR beta sequences were associated with specific HLA alleles at a false discovery rate of 0.05. In an earlier analysis of fewer than 700 of the donors, most TCR beta V segments appeared in productive rearrangements about 87% or about 30% of the time, broadly matching IMGT annotations. The study gave a list of 150 to 200 TCR beta chains associated with cytomegalovirus. This cohort had only TCR beta chains sequenced, and the lack of alpha or paired-chain data limited which features could be detected. An association between a missense DCLRE1C variant and V-gene and J-gene trimming of TCR beta chains was found in a later genetic analysis and replicated in an independent cohort. The earlier analysis of nearly 600 of the donors excluded roughly 17 rarely observed V segments, including chromosome 9 orphons, because counts were too low. Because HLA typing was missing for some donors at each locus, association tests included only the typed subset. Some IMGT-functional V segments, including TRBV6-2 and TRBV6-3, could not be told apart with the 87-base-pair reads, so those segments were excluded.

Receptors were amplified or captured by the immunoSEQ multiplex PCR assay. A mixture of 60 forward primers for TCR Vbeta segments and 13 reverse primers for TCR Jbeta segments was used in the multiplex PCR. A multiplex PCR assay on genomic DNA amplified the CDR3 region of rearranged TCR beta genes. On the Illumina HiSeq System, the amplified TCR beta libraries were sequenced as 87-base-pair reads. Processing in the source paper ran as follows. A later analysis counted tens of millions of unique TCR beta chains across the 690 or so repertoires, and approximately 11 million of these chains were shared by at least two donors. A nearest-neighbor algorithm error-corrected the raw reads and collapsed the reads into unique sequences, merging closely related sequences to remove PCR and sequencing errors. V, D and J gene segments were assigned by aligning CDR3 sequences to IMGT reference sequences. For a sequence to be retained, a match of at least six nucleotides to both a V gene segment and a J gene segment was required. Rearrangements were called productive when the CDR3 lacked stop codons and stayed in frame with V and J; all others were non-productive. CDR3 was defined by IMGT convention, running from the second conserved V-encoded cysteine to the conserved J-encoded phenylalanine. In an earlier analysis of more than 550 of the donors, sequences lacking an unambiguous match to a single V gene segment were excluded. In an earlier analysis of roughly 500 of the donors, V segments were called functional above 56.7% productive rearrangements and were called segregating when the between-donor standard deviation exceeded 5%. A statistical classification framework was built for diagnosing cytomegalovirus status from the catalog of TCR beta chain sequences. In a later analysis, TCR nucleotide sequences were compared against IMGT/GENE-DB human TR gene sequences so that V and J genes could be assigned. In a later analysis, CDR3 sequences and most-parsimonious VDJ recombination scenarios were assigned using the TCRdist pipeline. In a later analysis, every TCR beta chain was defined by the combination of its CDR3 amino acid sequence and its V-gene family, and reads without a unique V-gene family were dropped. A later analysis removed 592 highly shared, low-generation-probability nucleotide sequences to deal with suspected cross-contamination and a sequencing artifact. A later analysis calculated a clonal expansion index for each public chain from normalized within-repertoire ranks of inferred template counts. In a later analysis, generation probabilities were computed with a VDJ recombination model fitted to out-of-frame rearrangements, and the resulting probabilities were checked against IGoR. Hypergeometric tests were used in a later analysis to score TCR-TCR, TCR-HLA and TCR-CMV co-occurrence, with a repertoire-size bias correction applied to the TCR pairs. To estimate false discovery rates, a later analysis permuted the HLA or CMV assignments 20 times. A later analysis grouped co-occurring TCRs with DBSCAN, adding TCRdist sequence similarity when clustering within HLA-allele-positive subsets. Co-occurrence clustering excluded repertoires with fewer than 30,000 or more than 120,000 public chains, plus five with anomalous nucleotide sharing. Entries here come from immuneACCESS through TCRdb and include only in-frame sequences with V and J called. Some clones fail to appear in such tables; in the studies checked, an unresolved V gene covers under half of the shortfall, and the cause of the remainder is unknown. V, J and clone size are taken as reported in that table, and D and trimming were inferred from the DNA itself. This sample comprises 95,000 to 100,000 clones, 77% of them detected only once. Of the sample, roughly 8% falls within the top ten clones.

The CDR1 and CDR2 encoded by the germline V gene (reference sequence) are MNHNY and SVGAGI. The V and J ends are trimmed by 0 bases and 2 bases, leaving 8 bases between them. From the cysteine up to the phenylalanine, the CDR3 has a length of 14 residues. Kept here is only the CDR3 DNA, which spans 42 bases and is read in frame from base 1. This clone turned up a few times. Its antigen remains unidentified. The input lacks base qualities; no much larger clone sits a single base away. The cohort was made up of 666 healthy bone marrow donors. All cohort members were sampled while nominally healthy, although unrecorded immune exposures were likely present. The donor was CMV seronegative and was included in the group of several hundred seronegative cohort members. Each donor provided a peripheral blood sample, and peripheral blood mononuclear cells were used for TCR beta sequencing. The Qiagen DNeasy Blood Extraction Kit was used to extract genomic DNA from the blood cell samples.

The clonotype originates from a female donor in good health and CMV-seronegative. The sample comprised PBMCs. The V gene is TRBV6-6 and the J gene is TRBJ2-7; the D gene is possibly TRBD2, with 6 bases matching. The CDR3 in this case is CASSYSAGPYEQYF. Here is the DNA: TGTGCCAGCAGTTACTCCGCGGGACCCTACGAGCAGTACTTC.